This T cell receptor beta chain was sequenced in a study of CD8 T cells in ankylosing spondylitis. This clonotype was counted at least ten times. The target antigen is unknown. V dropped 4 bases and J dropped 2; count of bases not matched to a gene: 8. Per germline, CDR1 SGHRS and CDR2 YFSETQ. This CDR3 spans 15 amino acids. Study-level results: From matched ankylosing spondylitis synovial fluid, disease-linked clones were reportedly recovered at significantly enriched levels.

In making TCR beta libraries, quantitative 5'-RACE with molecular barcodes was used. TCRdb reanalysed the 5' RACE reads using MiXCR and keeps one entry per CDR3 protein. Of about 220,000 distinct CDR3 sequences in the sample, around 25% are singletons; the top ten hold under 7%. This chain links TRBV5-1 with TRBJ1-2; 7 bases are shared with TRBD1. This TCR was recovered from a male donor with ankylosing spondylitis or in good health (not recorded which). The material sequenced was blood, either unsorted or a sorted T cell fraction (not recorded which). The DNA of the CDR3 is TGCGCCAGCAGCCCGAGGGAGGGGGCAAACTATGGCTACACCTTC. This codes for CASSPREGANYGYTF. The entire variable domain, with the rest obtained from reference TRBV5-1 and TRBJ1-2, is as follows: KAGVTQTPRYLIKTRGQQVTLSCSPISGHRSVSWYQQTPGQGLQFLFEYFSETQRNKGNFPGRFSGRQFSNSRSEMNVSTLELGDSALYLCASSPREGANYGYTFGSGTRLTVV.